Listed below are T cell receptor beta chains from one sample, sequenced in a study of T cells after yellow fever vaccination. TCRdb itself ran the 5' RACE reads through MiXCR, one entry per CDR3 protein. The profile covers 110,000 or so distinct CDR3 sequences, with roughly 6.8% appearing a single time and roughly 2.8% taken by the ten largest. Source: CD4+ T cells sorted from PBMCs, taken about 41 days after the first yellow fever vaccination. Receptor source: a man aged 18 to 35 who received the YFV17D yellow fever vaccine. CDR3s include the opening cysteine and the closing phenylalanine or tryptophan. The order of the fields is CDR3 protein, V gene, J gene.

CDR3 protein: CAWSLWQRNQPQHF
V gene: TRBV30
J gene: TRBJ1-5

CDR3 protein: CASGYETSYEQYF
V gene: TRBV2
J gene: TRBJ2-7

CDR3 protein: CASGELTGAGNQPQHF
V gene: TRBV28
J gene: TRBJ1-5

CDR3 protein: CASSQTPGAINSPLHF
V gene: TRBV5-1
J gene: TRBJ1-6

CDR3 protein: CASQPEGAPGHEQYF
V gene: TRBV19
J gene: TRBJ2-7

CDR3 protein: CASSLDGGSEAFF
V gene: TRBV7-9
J gene: TRBJ1-1

CDR3 protein: CASSPFIGELFF
V gene: TRBV7-6
J gene: TRBJ2-2

CDR3 protein: CATSDSGTGGHEQFF
V gene: TRBV24-1
J gene: TRBJ2-1

CDR3 protein: CAISSGDRGITDTQYF
V gene: TRBV10-3
J gene: TRBJ2-3

CDR3 protein: CASSEGPSYEQYF
V gene: TRBV7-8
J gene: TRBJ2-7

CDR3 protein: CASSPTGGAWGRETQYF
V gene: TRBV6-1
J gene: TRBJ2-5

CDR3 protein: CAWRTPGGFYGYTF
V gene: TRBV30
J gene: TRBJ1-2

CDR3 protein: CASGQRGHGTDTQYF
V gene: TRBV7-2
J gene: TRBJ2-3

CDR3 protein: CASSPTAGGTSSPLHF
V gene: TRBV18
J gene: TRBJ1-6

CDR3 protein: CASSPQQASYNEQFF
V gene: TRBV7-2
J gene: TRBJ2-1

CDR3 protein: CASSRRQESYTF
V gene: TRBV7-2
J gene: TRBJ1-2

CDR3 protein: CASSPSEGGEFF
V gene: TRBV5-1
J gene: TRBJ2-1

CDR3 protein: CSELGRGTDTQYF
V gene: TRBV20-1
J gene: TRBJ2-3

CDR3 protein: CASRTDTSSYNSPLHF
V gene: TRBV18
J gene: TRBJ1-6

CDR3 protein: CASSVGTPNNEQFF
V gene: TRBV9
J gene: TRBJ2-1

CDR3 protein: CASSFAGQEAEAFF
V gene: TRBV18
J gene: TRBJ1-1

CDR3 protein: CASSWTLRTEAFF
V gene: TRBV5-1
J gene: TRBJ1-1

CDR3 protein: CASSSGHSNTEAFF
V gene: TRBV5-1
J gene: TRBJ1-1

CDR3 protein: CSARTGHGYTF
V gene: TRBV20-1
J gene: TRBJ1-2

CDR3 protein: CASSQELAMNTGELFF
V gene: TRBV4-3
J gene: TRBJ2-2

CDR3 protein: CSASSPGSDQPQHF
V gene: TRBV20-1
J gene: TRBJ1-5

CDR3 protein: CASSLEGGLATYNEQFF
V gene: TRBV11-2
J gene: TRBJ2-1

CDR3 protein: CAAGGREQYF
V gene: TRBV3-1
J gene: TRBJ2-7

CDR3 protein: CASSLTTPGQGGQYF
V gene: TRBV5-5
J gene: TRBJ2-3

CDR3 protein: CASSLWARVVGTGELFF
V gene: TRBV7-3
J gene: TRBJ2-2

CDR3 protein: CASSFSVYEQYF
V gene: TRBV7-2
J gene: TRBJ2-7

CDR3 protein: CASSRSNSPLHF
V gene: TRBV4-1
J gene: TRBJ1-6

CDR3 protein: CASSLARRGFISQNTDTQYF
V gene: TRBV7-8
J gene: TRBJ2-3

CDR3 protein: CASSVGGANTEAFF
V gene: TRBV9
J gene: TRBJ1-1

CDR3 protein: CASSYSSRAASYGYTF
V gene: TRBV6-5
J gene: TRBJ1-2

CDR3 protein: CASSQDRVEQYF
V gene: TRBV28
J gene: TRBJ2-7

CDR3 protein: CASSQDLKSGVSTDTQYF
V gene: TRBV4-3
J gene: TRBJ2-3

CDR3 protein: CSANNPQGARGTEAFF
V gene: TRBV20-1
J gene: TRBJ1-1

CDR3 protein: CASSERGTNTEAFF
V gene: TRBV9
J gene: TRBJ1-1

CDR3 protein: CASSPSPGFEQYF
V gene: TRBV5-1
J gene: TRBJ2-7

CDR3 protein: CASSQAYKVITGNTIYF
V gene: TRBV4-3
J gene: TRBJ1-3

CDR3 protein: CASSYETAGAYEQYF
V gene: TRBV7-2
J gene: TRBJ2-7

CDR3 protein: CACSPRGLAGVGSYNEQFF
V gene: TRBV14
J gene: TRBJ2-1

CDR3 protein: CASSLTRGWQETQYF
V gene: TRBV5-5
J gene: TRBJ2-5

CDR3 protein: CASSQEGELFF
V gene: TRBV4-2
J gene: TRBJ2-2

CDR3 protein: CASSSYTGELFF
V gene: TRBV7-2
J gene: TRBJ2-2

CDR3 protein: CASSQDVPGKTAFF
V gene: TRBV4-3
J gene: TRBJ1-1